This T cell receptor beta chain was recorded in a study of brain T cells in children with intractable seizures. The repertoire was sequenced with immunoSEQ multiplex PCR; TCRdb's copy has only in-frame clones and lacks some. Among about 340,000 clones listed, 85% to 95% were seen once. With regard to this clone: Its specificity is not known.

The CDR3 extends over 16 amino acids. Trimming cost V 4 bases and J 4 bases, with 21 bases left between them. Germline-derived CDR1 and CDR2 are SGHDT and YYEEEE. Overall study results and limits: Pre-surgery blood may have been undersampled, hiding some clones.

Time point meaning: blood from clinic visit 5 months post-surgery; TSC patient then seizure free. Pre-surgery treatment included at least one anti-epileptic drug. The sequence was collected from a boy younger than two with tuberous sclerosis and intractable seizures. The chain couples TRBV5-6 to TRBJ2-7; D may be TRBD1 (5 bases). The sample in question was peripheral blood, obtained about 5 months after surgery. CDR3 sequence: CASSVSGRPTIYEQYF. CDR3 DNA sequence: TGTGCCAGCAGCGTCTCAGGGCGCCCTACTATTTACGAGCAGTACTTC.